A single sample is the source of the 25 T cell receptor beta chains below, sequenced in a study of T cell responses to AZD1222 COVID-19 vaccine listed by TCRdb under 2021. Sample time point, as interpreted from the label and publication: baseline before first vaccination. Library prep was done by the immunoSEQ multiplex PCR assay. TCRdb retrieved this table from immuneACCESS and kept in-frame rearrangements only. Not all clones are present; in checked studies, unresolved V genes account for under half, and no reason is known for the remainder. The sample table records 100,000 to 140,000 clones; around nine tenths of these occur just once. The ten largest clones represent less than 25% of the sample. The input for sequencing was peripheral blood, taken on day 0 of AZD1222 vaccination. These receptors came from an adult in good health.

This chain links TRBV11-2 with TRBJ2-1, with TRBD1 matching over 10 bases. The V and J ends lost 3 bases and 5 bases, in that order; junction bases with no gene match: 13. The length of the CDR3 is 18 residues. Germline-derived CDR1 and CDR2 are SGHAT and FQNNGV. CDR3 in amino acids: CASSLTDRGILGNNEQFF. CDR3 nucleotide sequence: TGTGCCAGCAGCTTGACGGACAGGGGGATTTTGGGGAACAATGAGCAGTTCTTC.

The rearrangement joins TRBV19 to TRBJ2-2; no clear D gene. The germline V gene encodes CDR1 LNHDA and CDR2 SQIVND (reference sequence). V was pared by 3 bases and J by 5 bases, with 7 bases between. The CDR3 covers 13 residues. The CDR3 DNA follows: TGTGCCAGTAGTATTTCTAAGACCGGGGAGCTGTTTTTT. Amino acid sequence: CASSISKTGELFF.

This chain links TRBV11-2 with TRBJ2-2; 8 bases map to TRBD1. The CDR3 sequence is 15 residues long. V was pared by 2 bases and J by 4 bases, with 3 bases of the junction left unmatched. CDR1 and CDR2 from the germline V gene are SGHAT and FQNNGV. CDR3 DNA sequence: TGTGCCAGCAGCTTAAGGACAGGGAGCACCGGGGAGCTGTTTTTT. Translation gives CASSLRTGSTGELFF.

In DNA, the CDR3 is TGCAGCGTTCAGCGCGGGGCTAATGAGCAGTTCTTC. Translating it yields CSVQRGANEQFF. The V and J genes are TRBV29-1 and TRBJ2-1; D may be TRBD2 (6 bases). The CDR3 totals 12 residues. CDR1 SQVTM and CDR2 ANQGSEA come from the germline V gene. V lost 5 bases, J lost 7 bases, and 12 bases lay in between.

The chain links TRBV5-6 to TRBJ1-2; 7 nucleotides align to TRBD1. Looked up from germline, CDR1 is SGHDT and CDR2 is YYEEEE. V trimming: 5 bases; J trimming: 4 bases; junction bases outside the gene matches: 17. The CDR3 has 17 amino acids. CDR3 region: CASSFRQGGDLGYGYTF. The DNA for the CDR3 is TGTGCCAGCAGTTTCCGACAGGGTGGAGACCTGGGCTATGGCTACACCTTC.

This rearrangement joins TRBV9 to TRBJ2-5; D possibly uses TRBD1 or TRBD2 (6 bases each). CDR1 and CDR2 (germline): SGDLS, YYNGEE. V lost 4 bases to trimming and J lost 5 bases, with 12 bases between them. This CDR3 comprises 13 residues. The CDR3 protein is CASSPGAGETQYF. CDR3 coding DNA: TGTGCCAGCAGCCCGGGGGCGGGTGAGACCCAGTACTTC.

The CDR3 sequence: CARSHCLRCCSYEQYF. DNA of the CDR3: TGTGCCAGAAGCCACTGCCTTCGGTGTTGCTCCTACGAGCAGTACTTC. The chain couples TRBV7-5 to TRBJ2-7; the table calls TRBD2, which could not be checked here. TRBV7-5 is marked as a pseudogene. This CDR3 comprises 16 residues.

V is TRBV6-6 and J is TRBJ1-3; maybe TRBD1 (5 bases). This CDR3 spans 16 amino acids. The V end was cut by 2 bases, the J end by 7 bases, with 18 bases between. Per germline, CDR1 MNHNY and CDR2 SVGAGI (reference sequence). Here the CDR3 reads CASSYGLGGIENTIYF. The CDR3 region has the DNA TGTGCCAGCAGTTACGGTCTTGGGGGAATTGAGAACACCATATATTTT.

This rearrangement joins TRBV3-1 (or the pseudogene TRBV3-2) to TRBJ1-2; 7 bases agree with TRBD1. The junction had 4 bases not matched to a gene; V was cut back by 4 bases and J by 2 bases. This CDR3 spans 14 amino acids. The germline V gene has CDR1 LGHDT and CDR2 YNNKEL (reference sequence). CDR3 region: CASSRQGGNYGYTF. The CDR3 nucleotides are TGTGCCAGCAGCCGACAGGGCGGCAACTATGGCTACACCTTC.

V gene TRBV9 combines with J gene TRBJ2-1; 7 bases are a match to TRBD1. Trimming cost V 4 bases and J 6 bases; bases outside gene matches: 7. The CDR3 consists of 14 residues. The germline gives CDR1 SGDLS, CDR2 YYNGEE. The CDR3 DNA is TGTGCCAGCAGCTACAGGGGAATTGGCAATGAGCAGTTCTTC. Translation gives CASSYRGIGNEQFF.

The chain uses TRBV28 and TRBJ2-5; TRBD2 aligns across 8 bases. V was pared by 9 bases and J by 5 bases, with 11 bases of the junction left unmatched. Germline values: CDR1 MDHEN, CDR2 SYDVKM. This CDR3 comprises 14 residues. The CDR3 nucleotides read TGTGCCAGTAAATCGGGGGGGAGGCTTGAGACCCAGTACTTC. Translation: CASKSGGRLETQYF.

The chain's CDR3 is CASSPRTGLSYEQYF. The CDR3 DNA is TGTGCCAGCTCACCTCGGACAGGTCTCTCCTACGAGCAGTACTTC. The rearrangement joins TRBV18 to TRBJ2-7; 7 nucleotides match TRBD1. The V and J ends lost 3 bases and 0 bases, in that order; junction bases with no gene match: 5. The CDR3 is 15 residues long. Per the germline V gene, CDR1 is KGHSH and CDR2 is LQKENI.

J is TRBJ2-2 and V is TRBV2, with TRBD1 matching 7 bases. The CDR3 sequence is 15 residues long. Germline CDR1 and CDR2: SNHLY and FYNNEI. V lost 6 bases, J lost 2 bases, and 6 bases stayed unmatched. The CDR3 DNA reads TGTGCCAGCAGGCCGGACAGGCGAAACACCGGGGAGCTGTTTTTT. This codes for CASRPDRRNTGELFF.

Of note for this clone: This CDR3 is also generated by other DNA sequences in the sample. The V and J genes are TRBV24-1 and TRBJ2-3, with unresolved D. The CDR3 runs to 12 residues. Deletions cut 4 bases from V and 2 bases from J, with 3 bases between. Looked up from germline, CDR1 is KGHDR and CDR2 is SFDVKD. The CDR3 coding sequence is TGTGCCACCAGTGACTACACAGATACGCAGTATTTT. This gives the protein CATSDYTDTQYF.

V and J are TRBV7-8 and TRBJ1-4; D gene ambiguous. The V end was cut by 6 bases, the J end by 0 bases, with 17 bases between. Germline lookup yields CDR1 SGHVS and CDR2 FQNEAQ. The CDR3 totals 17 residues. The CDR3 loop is CASSRGRPGATNEKLFF. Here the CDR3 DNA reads TGTGCCAGCAGTCGCGGGCGCCCAGGAGCAACTAATGAAAAACTGTTTTTT.

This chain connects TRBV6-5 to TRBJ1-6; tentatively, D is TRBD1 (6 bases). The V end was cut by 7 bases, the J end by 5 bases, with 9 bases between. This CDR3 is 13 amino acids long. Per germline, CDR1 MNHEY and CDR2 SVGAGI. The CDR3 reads CASTTGNNSPLHF. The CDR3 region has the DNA TGTGCCAGCACTACAGGGAATAATTCACCCCTCCACTTT.

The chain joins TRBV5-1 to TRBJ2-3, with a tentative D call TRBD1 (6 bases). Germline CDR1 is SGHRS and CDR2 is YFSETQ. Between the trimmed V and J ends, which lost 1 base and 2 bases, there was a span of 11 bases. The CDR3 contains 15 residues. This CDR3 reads CASSLRTAFTDTQYF. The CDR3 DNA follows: TGCGCCAGCAGCTTGAGGACAGCATTCACAGATACGCAGTATTTT.

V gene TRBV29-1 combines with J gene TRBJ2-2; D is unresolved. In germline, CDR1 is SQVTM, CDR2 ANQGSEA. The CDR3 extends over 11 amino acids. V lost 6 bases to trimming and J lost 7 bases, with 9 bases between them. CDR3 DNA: TGCAGCGTCGGTGACGTCGGGGAGCTGTTTTTT. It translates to CSVGDVGELFF.

CDR3 bases: TGTGCCATCGCCCCGGGGGCGAATGAACTGTTTTTT. The encoded protein is CAIAPGANELFF. The chain recombines TRBV28 with TRBJ1-4; TRBD1 is a possible D gene (6 bases). Germline-derived CDR1 and CDR2 are MDHEN and SYDVKM. The CDR3 totals 12 residues. Deletions cut 10 bases from V and 12 bases from J, with 18 bases between. Complete variable domain (other parts from reference TRBV28 and TRBJ1-4): DVKVTQSSRYLVKRTGEKVFLECVQDMDHENMFWYRQDPGLGLRLIYFSYDVKMKEKGDIPEGYSVSREKKERFSLILESASTNQTSMYLCAIAPGANELFFGSGTQLSVL.

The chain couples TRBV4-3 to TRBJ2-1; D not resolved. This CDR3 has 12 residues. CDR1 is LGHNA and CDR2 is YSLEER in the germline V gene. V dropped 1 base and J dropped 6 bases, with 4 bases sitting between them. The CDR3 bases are TGCGCCAGCAGCCAAGGGGTCAATGAGCAGTTCTTC. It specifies CASSQGVNEQFF.

CDR3 sequence: CASSLGRLEYQETQYF. Here the CDR3 DNA reads TGCGCCAGCAGCTTGGGACGACTAGAGTACCAAGAGACCCAGTACTTC. The rearrangement joins TRBV5-1 to TRBJ2-5; weak D call: TRBD2 (6 bases). V was cut by 0 bases and J by 0 bases, with 12 bases left in between. The germline V gene encodes CDR1 SGHRS and CDR2 YFSETQ. This CDR3 is 16 amino acids long.

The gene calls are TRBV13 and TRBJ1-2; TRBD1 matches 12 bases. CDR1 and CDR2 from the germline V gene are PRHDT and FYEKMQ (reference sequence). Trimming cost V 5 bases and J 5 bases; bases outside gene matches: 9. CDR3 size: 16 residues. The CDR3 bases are TGTGCCAGCAGCCTACTTCCGGGACAGGGGGCTTATGGCTACACCTTC. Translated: CASSLLPGQGAYGYTF.

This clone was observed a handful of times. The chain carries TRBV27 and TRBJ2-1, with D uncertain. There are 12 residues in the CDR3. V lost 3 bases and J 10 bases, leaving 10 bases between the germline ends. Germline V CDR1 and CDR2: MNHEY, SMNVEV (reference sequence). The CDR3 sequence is CASSFRRSEQFF. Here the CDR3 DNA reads TGTGCCAGCAGTTTTCGAAGGTCAGAGCAGTTCTTC.

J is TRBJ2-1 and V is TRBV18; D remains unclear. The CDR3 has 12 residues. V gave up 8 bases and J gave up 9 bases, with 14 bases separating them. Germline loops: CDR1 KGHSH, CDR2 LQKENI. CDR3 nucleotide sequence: TGTGCCAGCCGTATCCTTTCGGGTGAGCAGTTCTTC. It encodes CASRILSGEQFF.

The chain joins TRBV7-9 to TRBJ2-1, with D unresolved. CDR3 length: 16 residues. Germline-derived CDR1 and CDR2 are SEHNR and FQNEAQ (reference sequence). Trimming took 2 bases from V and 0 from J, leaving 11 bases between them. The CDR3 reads CASSLKSEVSYNEQFF. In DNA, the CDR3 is TGTGCCAGCAGCTTAAAGAGCGAGGTCTCCTACAATGAGCAGTTCTTC.